The 5 T cell receptor beta chains listed next were all sequenced from one sample in a study of blood T cell repertoires in COVID-19. The repertoire was sequenced with immunoSEQ multiplex PCR; TCRdb's copy has only in-frame clones and lacks some. The repertoire holds about 250,000 clones, nearly 90% seen once, with roughly 3.1% in the top ten. The specimen sequenced was peripheral blood. These receptors were taken from a young man with active or convalescent COVID-19.

The J gene is TRBJ1-1, the V gene TRBV19, with 7 bases lining up with TRBD1. V lost 5 bases and J lost 1; bases outside the gene matches: 10. Germline CDR1 and CDR2: LNHDA and SQIVND (reference sequence). This CDR3 is 16 amino acids long. CDR3 DNA: TGTGCCAGTAGTGTTCGGGGACAGAGCCCGAACACTGAAGCTTTCTTT. The encoded protein is CASSVRGQSPNTEAFF.

The J gene is TRBJ1-2, the V gene TRBV21-1; the table's D call, TRBD1, has no DNA check behind it. TRBV21-1 is a listed pseudogene. The CDR3 extends over 15 amino acids. In nucleotides, the CDR3 is TGTGCCAGCAGCAAGGATTCCAGGGAATACTATGGCTACACCTTC. Translation gives CASSKDSREYYGYTF.

The chain joins TRBV5-6 to TRBJ1-2, with D tentatively TRBD1 (5 bases). Germline V gene sequence: CDR1 SGHDT, CDR2 YYEEEE. There are 15 residues in the CDR3. The V gene lost 4 bases and the J gene lost 6 bases, with 19 bases spanning the gap. The CDR3 nucleotides are TGTGCCAGCAGCCTTTCTCCCGGGGGAGGGGATGGCTACACCTTC. It codes for CASSLSPGGGDGYTF.

This chain connects TRBV28 to TRBJ2-1, with D possibly TRBD1 on 7 matching bases. V was cut by 6 bases and J by 1 base, with 10 bases left in between. Germline V gene sequence: CDR1 MDHEN, CDR2 SYDVKM. There are 14 residues in the CDR3. DNA for the CDR3: TGTGCCAGCAGCCCAGGGGGGTCCTACAATGAGCAGTTCTTC. Its protein is CASSPGGSYNEQFF.

J is TRBJ2-5 and V is TRBV7-2, with TRBD2 identical over 7 bases. This CDR3 comprises 15 residues. The germline gives CDR1 SGHTA, CDR2 FQGNSA. V lost 5 bases to trimming and J lost 1 base; unmatched junction nucleotides: 7. CDR3 coding DNA: TGTGCCAGCAGCACGGGGACTATACGCCAAGAGACCCAGTACTTC. Translating gives CASSTGTIRQETQYF. The full variable domain, with the rest looked up from reference TRBV7-2 and TRBJ2-5, is GAGVSQSPSNKVTEKGKDVELRCDPISGHTALYWYRQSLGQGLEFLIYFQGNSAPDKSGLPSDRFSAERTGGSVSTLTIQRTQQEDSAVYLCASSTGTIRQETQYFGPGTRLLVL.